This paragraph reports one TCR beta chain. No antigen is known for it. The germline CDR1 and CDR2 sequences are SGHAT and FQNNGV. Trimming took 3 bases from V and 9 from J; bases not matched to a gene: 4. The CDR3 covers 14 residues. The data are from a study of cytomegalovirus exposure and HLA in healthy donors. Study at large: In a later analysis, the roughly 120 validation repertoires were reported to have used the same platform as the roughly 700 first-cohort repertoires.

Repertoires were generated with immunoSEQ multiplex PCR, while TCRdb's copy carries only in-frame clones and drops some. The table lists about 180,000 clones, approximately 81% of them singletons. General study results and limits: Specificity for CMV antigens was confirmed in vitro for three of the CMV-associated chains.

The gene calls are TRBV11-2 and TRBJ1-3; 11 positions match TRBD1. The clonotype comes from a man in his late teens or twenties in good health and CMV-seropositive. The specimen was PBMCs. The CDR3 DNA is TGTGCCAGCAGCTTTTTGGACAGGGGGCCCACCATATATTTT. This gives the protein CASSFLDRGPTIYF.